This T cell receptor (beta chain) is drawn from a study of T cell responses to AZD1222 COVID-19 vaccine. General study points: Two doses of AZD1222 preceded a rise in Spike-specific TCR breadth and depth. Reports indicate that nearly half of spike-specific TCRs are directed at unmutated variant regions.

Germline assignment: CDR1 SGHTA and CDR2 FQGTGA. The V and J ends lost 5 bases and 6 bases respectively, with 13 bases between them. This CDR3 region has 14 residues. This table comes from immunoSEQ multiplex PCR, and its TCRdb copy is limited to in-frame clones, with some not included. The data show about 98,000 clones, about 85% seen once. Comments on this clone: Its matching antigen is unknown.

This TCR was recovered from an adult in good health. The chain has TRBV7-3 and TRBJ2-2, with D hard to call. Sequencing was performed on peripheral blood, taken on day 0 of AZD1222 vaccination. CDR3 bases: TGTGCCAGCAGCGCCGCTTTCCGGCCCGGGGAGCTGTTTTTT. It is translated as CASSAAFRPGELFF. Supplemented by reference TRBV7-3 and TRBJ2-2, the full variable domain reads GAGVSQTPSNKVTEKGKYVELRCDPISGHTALYWYRQSLGQGPEFLIYFQGTGAADDSGLPNDRFFAVRPEGSVSTLKIQRTERGDSAVYLCASSAAFRPGELFFGEGSRLTVL.